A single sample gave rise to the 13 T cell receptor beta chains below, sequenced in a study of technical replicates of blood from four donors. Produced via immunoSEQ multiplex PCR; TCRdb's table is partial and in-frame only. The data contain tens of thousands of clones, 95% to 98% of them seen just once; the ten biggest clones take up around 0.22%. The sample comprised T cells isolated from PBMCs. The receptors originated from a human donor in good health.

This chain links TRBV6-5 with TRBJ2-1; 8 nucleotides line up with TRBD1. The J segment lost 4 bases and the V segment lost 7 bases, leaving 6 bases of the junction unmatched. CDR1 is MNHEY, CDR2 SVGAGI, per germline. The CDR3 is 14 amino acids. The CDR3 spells CASNTGGLYNEQFF. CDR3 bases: TGTGCCAGCAATACAGGGGGACTGTACAATGAGCAGTTCTTC.

The CDR3 reads CASSLAGTGVYEQYF. The CDR3 nucleotides are TGTGCCAGCAGCTTGGCCGGGACAGGGGTATACGAGCAGTACTTC. The V call is TRBV5-5, the J call TRBJ2-7; 10 nucleotides agree with TRBD1. Germline CDR1 SGHKS, CDR2 YYEKEE (reference sequence). V dropped 0 bases and J dropped 4; count of bases not matched to a gene: 4. The CDR3 totals 15 residues.

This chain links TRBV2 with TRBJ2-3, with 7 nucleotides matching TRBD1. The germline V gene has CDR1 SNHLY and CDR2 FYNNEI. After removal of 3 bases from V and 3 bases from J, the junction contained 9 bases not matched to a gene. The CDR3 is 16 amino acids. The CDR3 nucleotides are TGTGCCAGCAGTGAGTTAGGGGGCGGAAGTACAGATACGCAGTATTTT. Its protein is CASSELGGGSTDTQYF.

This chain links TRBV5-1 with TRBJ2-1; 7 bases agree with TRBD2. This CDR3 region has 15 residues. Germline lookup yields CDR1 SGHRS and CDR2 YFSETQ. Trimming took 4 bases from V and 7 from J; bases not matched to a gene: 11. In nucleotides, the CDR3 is TGCGCCAGCAGCCCGAACGGACTAGGGAGGAATGAGCAGTTCTTC. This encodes CASSPNGLGRNEQFF.

The CDR3 coding sequence is TGTGCCAGTAGTCAGGACAGTTCTAACTATGGCTACACCTTC. Residues: CASSQDSSNYGYTF. This chain links TRBV19 with TRBJ1-2; TRBD1 is a possible D gene (6 bases). Germline CDR1 reads LNHDA; CDR2 reads SQIVND (reference sequence). The CDR3 has 14 residues. The ends were cut back, 5 bases at V and 0 bases at J, with 10 bases in the middle.

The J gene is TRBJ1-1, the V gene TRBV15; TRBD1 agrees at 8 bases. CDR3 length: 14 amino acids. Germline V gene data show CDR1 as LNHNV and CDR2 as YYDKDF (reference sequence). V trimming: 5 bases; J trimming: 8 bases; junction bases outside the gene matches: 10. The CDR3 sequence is CATSWGQASTEAFF. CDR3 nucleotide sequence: TGTGCCACCAGCTGGGGACAGGCGAGTACCGAAGCTTTCTTT.

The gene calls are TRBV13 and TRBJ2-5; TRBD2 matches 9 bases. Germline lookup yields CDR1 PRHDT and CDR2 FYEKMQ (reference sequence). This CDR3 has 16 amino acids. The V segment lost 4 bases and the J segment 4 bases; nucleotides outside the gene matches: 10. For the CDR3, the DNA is TGTGCCAGCAGCTCCGTAAGGAGCGGGAGGCCAGAGACCCAGTACTTC. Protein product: CASSSVRSGRPETQYF.

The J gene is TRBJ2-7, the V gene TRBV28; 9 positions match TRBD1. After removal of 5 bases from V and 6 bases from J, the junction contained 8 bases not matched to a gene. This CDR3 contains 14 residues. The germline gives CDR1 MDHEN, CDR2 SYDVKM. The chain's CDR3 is CASSLTGGGSEQYF. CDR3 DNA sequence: TGTGCCAGCAGTCTGACAGGGGGTGGGTCCGAGCAGTACTTC.

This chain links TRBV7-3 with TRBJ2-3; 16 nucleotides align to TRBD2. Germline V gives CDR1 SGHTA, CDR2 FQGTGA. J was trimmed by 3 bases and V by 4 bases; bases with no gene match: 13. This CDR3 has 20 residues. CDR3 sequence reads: CASSSPAGTSGRGPTDTQYF. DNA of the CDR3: TGTGCCAGCAGCTCCCCTGCCGGGACTAGCGGGAGGGGGCCAACAGATACGCAGTATTTT.

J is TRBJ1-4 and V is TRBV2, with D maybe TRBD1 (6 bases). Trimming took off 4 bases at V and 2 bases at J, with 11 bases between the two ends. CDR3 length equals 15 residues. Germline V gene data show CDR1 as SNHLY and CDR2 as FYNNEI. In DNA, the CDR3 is TGTGCCAGCAGTGGATTACAGGGCACTAATGAAAAACTGTTTTTT. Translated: CASSGLQGTNEKLFF.

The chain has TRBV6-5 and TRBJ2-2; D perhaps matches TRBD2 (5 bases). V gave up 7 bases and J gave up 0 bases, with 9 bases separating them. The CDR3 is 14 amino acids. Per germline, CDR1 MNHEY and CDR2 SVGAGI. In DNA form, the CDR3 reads TGTGCCAGCAAAGGGAGAGCGAACACCGGGGAGCTGTTTTTT. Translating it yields CASKGRANTGELFF.

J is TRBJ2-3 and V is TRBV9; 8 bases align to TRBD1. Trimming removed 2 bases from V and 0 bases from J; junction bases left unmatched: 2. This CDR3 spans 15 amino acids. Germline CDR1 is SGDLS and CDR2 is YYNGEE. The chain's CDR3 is CASSVRTGSTDTQYF. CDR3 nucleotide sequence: TGTGCCAGCAGCGTTCGGACAGGGAGCACAGATACGCAGTATTTT.

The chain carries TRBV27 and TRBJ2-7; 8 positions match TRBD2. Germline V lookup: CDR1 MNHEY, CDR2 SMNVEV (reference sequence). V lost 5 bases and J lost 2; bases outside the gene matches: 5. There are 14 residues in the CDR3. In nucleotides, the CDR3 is TGTGCCAGCAGTCATAGCGGGGCCACCTACGAGCAGTACTTC. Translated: CASSHSGATYEQYF.